The 25 T cell receptor beta chains given below trace back to one sample, sequenced in a study of T cell responses to AZD1222 COVID-19 vaccine. Sequencing was performed with immunoSEQ multiplex PCR; in TCRdb, only in-frame clones are kept and a portion is missing. Here the sample spans about 180,000 clones, approximately 90% being singletons. This material consisted of peripheral blood, taken on day 0 of AZD1222 vaccination. The receptors originated from an adult in good health.

The rearrangement uses TRBV7-2 and TRBJ1-2; the D gene is possibly TRBD1 (6 bases). Trimming stripped 1 base from V and 7 bases from J, with 16 bases between. CDR3 length: 15 amino acids. Per the germline V gene, CDR1 is SGHTA and CDR2 is FQGNSA. DNA for the CDR3: TGTGCCAGCAGCTTAGAATTGAACAGGGTCGGTGGCTACACCTTC. Translated, it gives CASSLELNRVGGYTF.

The genes are TRBV7-2 and TRBJ1-4; D ambiguous. V shed 5 bases and J shed 11 bases, with 18 bases lying between them. This CDR3 region has 14 residues. CDR1 SGHTA and CDR2 FQGNSA come from the germline V gene. DNA of the CDR3: TGTGCCAGCAGCGGCGGGGTCCTGGGAGATAAACTGTTTTTT. Protein product: CASSGGVLGDKLFF.

The rearrangement joins TRBV18 to TRBJ1-2, with D maybe TRBD1 (5 bases). Trimming cost V 1 base and J 2 bases, with 20 bases left between them. This CDR3 spans 18 amino acids. CDR1 is KGHSH, CDR2 LQKENI, per germline. The CDR3 loop is CASSPRGLGTPGNYGYTF. In DNA, the CDR3 is TGTGCCAGCTCACCACGGGGGTTGGGGACCCCGGGGAACTATGGCTACACCTTC.

The V and J genes are TRBV6-2 or TRBV6-3 and TRBJ2-7, with 13 bases matching TRBD2. Germline lookup yields CDR1 MNHEY and CDR2 SVGEGT. There are 17 residues in the CDR3. V shed 4 bases and J 2 bases; nucleotides not matched to a gene: 8. The CDR3 sequence is CASSSLGTSGIPYEQYF. The CDR3 DNA reads as TGTGCCAGCAGTTCTCTCGGGACTAGCGGGATTCCCTACGAGCAGTACTTC.

This clone came up once. This sequence joins TRBV24-1 and TRBJ2-1; 7 bases map to TRBD2. After removal of 0 bases from V and 8 bases from J, the junction contained 9 bases not matched to a gene. In germline, CDR1 is KGHDR, CDR2 SFDVKD. The CDR3 loop spans 16 amino acids. The CDR3 here is CATSDLSRGGNDEQFF. The CDR3 region has the DNA TGTGCCACCAGTGATTTGTCCCGGGGAGGGAACGATGAGCAGTTCTTC.

V and J are TRBV7-3 and TRBJ1-1, with TRBD1 identical over 8 bases. CDR3 length: 14 amino acids. After removal of 2 bases from V and 1 base from J, the junction contained 0 bases not matched to a gene. Germline V gene lookup returns CDR1 SGHTA and CDR2 FQGTGA. CDR3 in amino acids: CASSLGTGNTEAFF. CDR3 DNA sequence: TGTGCCAGCAGCTTAGGGACAGGGAACACTGAAGCTTTCTTT.

This clone was picked up one time. J is TRBJ2-7 and V is TRBV3-1 (or the pseudogene TRBV3-2); D unresolved. CDR3 length: 13 amino acids. Germline values: CDR1 LGHDT, CDR2 YNNKEL (reference sequence). The ends were cut back, 1 base at V and 0 bases at J, with 4 bases in the middle. Here the CDR3 reads CASSQANSYEQYF. For the CDR3, the DNA is TGTGCCAGCAGCCAAGCGAACTCCTACGAGCAGTACTTC.

The chain has TRBV5-1 and TRBJ2-3, with unresolved D. V was trimmed by 5 bases and J by 4 bases, leaving 5 bases between them. The germline V gene encodes CDR1 SGHRS and CDR2 YFSETQ. This CDR3 is built from 11 residues. For the CDR3, the DNA is TGCGCCAGCAGTCGGTCAGATACGCAGTATTTT. Translated, it gives CASSRSDTQYF.

V is TRBV6-6 and J is TRBJ1-1; D is possibly TRBD1 (5 bases). Between the trimmed V and J ends, which lost 10 bases and 1 base, there was a span of 13 bases. The CDR3 runs 13 residues. Germline CDR1 and CDR2: MNHNY and SVGAGI (reference sequence). The CDR3 sequence is CATLTGANTEAFF. The CDR3, as DNA: TGTGCCACGTTAACAGGAGCGAACACTGAAGCTTTCTTT.

J is TRBJ1-1 and V is TRBV7-6; D is possibly TRBD1 (6 bases). V lost 1 base to trimming and J lost 6 bases, with 9 bases between them. The CDR3 covers 13 residues. CDR1 and CDR2 from the germline V gene are SGHVS and FNYEAQ. The CDR3 here is CASSLGGHAEAFF. The CDR3 nucleotides are TGTGCCAGCAGCTTAGGGGGACACGCTGAAGCTTTCTTT.

The V and J genes are TRBV6-5 and TRBJ1-2; 8 bases are shared with TRBD1. J was trimmed by 2 bases and V by 2 bases; bases with no gene match: 4. Per the germline V gene, CDR1 is MNHEY and CDR2 is SVGAGI. The CDR3 consists of 15 residues. Here the CDR3 DNA reads TGTGCCAGCAGTTACACTACAGGGGGGAACTATGGCTACACCTTC. It yields the protein CASSYTTGGNYGYTF.

The chain recombines TRBV2 with TRBJ2-5, with 9 bases fitting TRBD1. The CDR3 has 14 residues. The V gene end was trimmed by 6 bases and the J gene end by 5 bases; junction bases not matched to a gene: 7. CDR1 and CDR2 (germline): SNHLY, FYNNEI. DNA for the CDR3: TGTGCCAGCAGCTCTACAGGGGGCCGGGAGACCCAGTACTTC. Translating gives CASSSTGGRETQYF.

V is TRBV7-2 and J is TRBJ2-5; the match to TRBD2 covers 7 bases. This CDR3 spans 16 amino acids. Germline V gives CDR1 SGHTA, CDR2 FQGNSA. With V trimmed by 1 base and J by 0 bases, 5 bases remained unmatched. The CDR3 region is CASSLGWGGYQETQYF. DNA for the CDR3: TGTGCCAGCAGCTTAGGTTGGGGGGGGTACCAAGAGACCCAGTACTTC.

The chain has TRBV7-6 and TRBJ2-7; tentative D call: TRBD1 (6 bases). Between the trimmed V and J ends, which lost 2 bases and 5 bases, there was a span of 10 bases. The CDR3 covers 13 residues. Germline V CDR1 and CDR2: SGHVS, FNYEAQ. The chain's CDR3 is CASSLSGVDEQYF. The CDR3 coding sequence is TGTGCCAGCAGCTTATCAGGGGTTGACGAGCAGTACTTC.

The CDR3 bases are TGTGCCATATCCCAGGGTTACGAGCAGTACTTC. Residues: CAISQGYEQYF. The chain uses TRBV27 and TRBJ2-7, with D possibly being TRBD1 (5 bases). In germline, CDR1 is MNHEY, CDR2 SMNVEV (reference sequence). Trimming removed 10 bases from V and 4 bases from J, with 11 bases in between. This CDR3 is 11 amino acids long.

This chain connects TRBV4-1 to TRBJ2-2; TRBD1 aligns across 9 bases. The V gene end was trimmed by 3 bases and the J gene end by 4 bases; junction bases not matched to a gene: 9. Germline V gives CDR1 MGHRA, CDR2 YSYEKL. CDR3 length equals 17 residues. The DNA of the CDR3 is TGCGCCAGCAGCCACGGGACCGGGACAGGGAGCACCGGGGAGCTGTTTTTT. Encoded protein: CASSHGTGTGSTGELFF.

The gene calls are TRBV12-3 or TRBV12-4 and TRBJ1-1; TRBD1 matches 11 bases. This CDR3 is built from 12 residues. The ends lost 4 bases at V and 11 bases at J; junction bases unmatched: 3. This CDR3 is CASSWGQGVAFF. The CDR3 region has the DNA TGTGCCAGCAGTTGGGGACAGGGGGTCGCTTTCTTT.

The chain employs TRBV18 and TRBJ1-3; D is unclear. The CDR3 runs 16 residues. V was clipped by 5 bases and J by 2 bases, with 16 bases between them. Germline CDR1 KGHSH, CDR2 LQKENI. The CDR3 DNA sequence: TGTGCCAGCTCATTCGCCAGTCAGGCGGCTGGAAACACCATATATTTT. It is translated as CASSFASQAAGNTIYF.

This chain uses TRBV2 with TRBJ1-5, with TRBD1 as a possible D gene (6 bases). CDR1 is SNHLY, CDR2 FYNNEI, per germline. Deletions cut 3 bases from V and 3 bases from J, with 9 bases between. This CDR3 spans 14 amino acids. DNA for the CDR3: TGTGCCAGCAGTGACCGGGACAACAATCAGCCCCAGCATTTT. Residues: CASSDRDNNQPQHF.

The chain joins TRBV18 to TRBJ1-2; D may be TRBD1 (6 bases). This CDR3 comprises 13 residues. Trimming left V 5 bases short and J 3 bases short, with 10 bases between. Germline V gene lookup returns CDR1 KGHSH and CDR2 LQKENI. CDR3 bases: TGTGCCAGCTCAACAGGGTCGGACTATGGCTACACCTTC. This sequence encodes CASSTGSDYGYTF.

The chain recombines TRBV6-1 with TRBJ1-1; D is ambiguous. The CDR3 is made up of 16 amino acids. Between the trimmed V and J ends, which lost 4 bases and 0 bases, there was a span of 15 bases. The germline CDR1 and CDR2 sequences are MNHNS and SASEGT. CDR3 in DNA: TGTGCCAGCAGTGGGGTTTCGATTGGAATGAACACTGAAGCTTTCTTT. The encoded protein is CASSGVSIGMNTEAFF.

This chain connects TRBV21-1 to TRBJ2-7. TRBV21-1 is designated a pseudogene. The CDR3 runs 18 residues. For the CDR3, the DNA is TGTGCCAGCAGTAAAACGGCCCAGGCCACGGGGACGGAGAACGAGCAGTACTTC. The encoded protein is CASSKTAQATGTENEQYF.

This chain links TRBV18 with TRBJ2-5; no clear D gene. Germline lookup yields CDR1 KGHSH and CDR2 LQKENI. V lost 2 bases and J lost 5, with 9 bases in between. This CDR3 is 13 amino acids long. This chain's CDR3 is CASSPGVGETQYF. In DNA, the CDR3 is TGTGCCAGCTCACCAGGGGTCGGGGAGACCCAGTACTTC.

The chain links TRBV19 to TRBJ2-7; unclear D gene. Germline V CDR1 and CDR2: LNHDA, SQIVND (reference sequence). The CDR3 totals 14 residues. V lost 2 bases and J lost 0, with 8 bases in between. The CDR3 here is CASSISVNSYEQYF. In nucleotides, the CDR3 is TGTGCCAGTAGTATATCGGTTAACTCCTACGAGCAGTACTTC.

The gene calls are TRBV9 and TRBJ2-1; unclear D gene. V lost 0 bases to trimming and J lost 9 bases, with 10 bases between them. The CDR3 is 13 residues long. CDR1 is SGDLS and CDR2 is YYNGEE in the germline V gene. The DNA for the CDR3 is TGTGCCAGCAGCGTAGAGAGTTATAGTGAGCAGTTCTTC. As protein: CASSVESYSEQFF.